The 21 T cell receptor beta chains below come from one sample, sequenced in a study of cytomegalovirus exposure and HLA in healthy donors. PCR primers comprised 60 Vbeta and 13 Jbeta primers. Only in-frame clones appear in the TCRdb table, and some are missing; sequencing was by immunoSEQ multiplex PCR. The sample has under 35,000 clones, 65% to 75% seen once; the top ten hold 20% to 25%. The material sequenced was PBMCs. The source of these receptors is a man aged 45 to 65 in good health and CMV-seropositive.

The CDR3 sequence is CAWSVRTGPNSPLHF. CDR3 nucleotide sequence: TGTGCCTGGAGTGTACGTACAGGGCCTAATTCACCCCTCCACTTT. The V and J genes are TRBV30 and TRBJ1-6; TRBD1 is a possible D gene (6 bases). Germline-derived CDR1 and CDR2 are GTSNPN and SVGIG (reference sequence). V was trimmed by 0 bases and J by 6 bases, leaving 12 bases between them. The CDR3 has 15 residues.

The chain is built from TRBV28 and TRBJ1-3; D remains unclear. The CDR3 length is 15 residues. The V end was cut by 4 bases, the J end by 0 bases, with 10 bases between. Germline V gene lookup returns CDR1 MDHEN and CDR2 SYDVKM. CDR3 loop: CASSSSGRSGNTIYF. The CDR3 bases are TGTGCCAGCAGTTCCTCAGGCCGCTCTGGAAACACCATATATTTT.

By frequency in the sample, this clone is large (0.1 to 1%). V usage is TRBV2 and J usage is TRBJ1-1; perhaps TRBD1 as D (6 bases). Germline values: CDR1 SNHLY, CDR2 FYNNEI. This CDR3 is 16 amino acids long. Trimming shortened V by 8 bases and J by 2 bases, and 21 bases separated the two germline ends. This CDR3 is CASAGDRTKLNTEAFF. The CDR3 nucleotides read TGTGCCAGCGCAGGCGACAGGACCAAACTCAACACTGAAGCTTTCTTT.

V is TRBV11-2 and J is TRBJ2-7; 7 bases are shared with TRBD1. V lost 1 base and J lost 0; bases outside the gene matches: 0. This CDR3 has 14 residues. Germline V gives CDR1 SGHAT, CDR2 FQNNGV. The CDR3 protein is CASSLGDSSYEQYF. The CDR3 DNA is TGTGCCAGCAGCTTAGGGGACAGCTCCTACGAGCAGTACTTC.

This clone was detected only a few times. The chain uses TRBV28 and TRBJ2-7, with TRBD2 matching over 12 bases. The CDR3 totals 15 residues. Germline loops: CDR1 MDHEN, CDR2 SYDVKM. Unmatched junction bases numbered 5, after V lost 4 bases and J lost 4 bases. CDR3 region: CASSSGLAGRYEQYF. Written as DNA, the CDR3 is TGTGCCAGCAGTTCGGGACTAGCGGGCAGATACGAGCAGTACTTC.

This clone was detected once. The chain links TRBV13 to TRBJ1-6; 9 bases match TRBD1. Germline loops: CDR1 PRHDT, CDR2 FYEKMQ (reference sequence). Losses at the gene ends were 2 bases for V and 7 bases for J; bases not matched to a gene: 9. The CDR3 totals 17 residues. CDR3: CASSLYRTGAGNSPLHF. In DNA form, the CDR3 reads TGTGCCAGCAGCTTATATCGGACAGGGGCCGGGAATTCACCCCTCCACTTT. Using reference TRBV13 and TRBJ1-6 for the parts outside the CDR3, the full variable domain is AAGVIQSPRHLIKEKRETATLKCYPIPRHDTVYWYQQGPGQDPQFLISFYEKMQSDKGSIPDRFSAQQFSDYHSELNMSSLELGDSALYFCASSLYRTGAGNSPLHFGNGTRLTVT.

The chain recombines TRBV6-1 with TRBJ2-7; 9 positions agree with TRBD1. Losses at the gene ends were 3 bases for V and 1 base for J; bases not matched to a gene: 4. Germline V lookup: CDR1 MNHNS, CDR2 SASEGT. The CDR3 extends over 15 amino acids. The chain's CDR3 is CASSDVTGGSYEQYF. CDR3 in DNA: TGTGCCAGCAGTGATGTGACAGGGGGGTCCTACGAGCAGTACTTC.

This chain uses TRBV6-1 with TRBJ2-3; no firm D call. The CDR3 is 13 amino acids. V gave up 6 bases and J gave up 6 bases, with 13 bases separating them. Germline values: CDR1 MNHNS, CDR2 SASEGT. The CDR3 region has the DNA TGTGCCAGCAGACCCCAGGCCCCGGATACGCAGTATTTT. Its protein product is CASRPQAPDTQYF.

This clone has only a few counts. The same CDR3 is also encoded by other DNA sequences in this sample. The CDR3 DNA sequence: TGTGCCTGGGGCAGAGAGGGCAATCAGCCCCAGCATTTT. It encodes CAWGREGNQPQHF. The chain couples TRBV30 to TRBJ1-5; no clear D. Germline V CDR1 and CDR2: GTSNPN, SVGIG (reference sequence). The CDR3 sequence is 13 residues long. The V and J ends lost 5 bases and 2 bases respectively, with 10 bases between them.

The genes are TRBV6-5 and TRBJ2-1; D remains ambiguous. This CDR3 is 14 amino acids long. V shed 6 bases and J shed 8 bases, with 17 bases lying between them. From germline, CDR1 is MNHEY and CDR2 SVGAGI. Here the CDR3 DNA reads TGTGCCAGCAGGTATAGGCGTGGGCACCATGAGCAGTTCTTC. This encodes CASRYRRGHHEQFF.

This chain connects TRBV7-8 to TRBJ1-5; 12 bases line up with TRBD1. Germline V gives CDR1 SGHVS, CDR2 FQNEAQ. Trimming at V came to 2 bases and at J to 4 bases, leaving 6 bases not matched to a gene. The CDR3 covers 17 residues. CDR3 bases: TGTGCCAGCAGCTTACGGGGGGACAGGGGGCTGAATCAGCCCCAGCATTTT. This codes for CASSLRGDRGLNQPQHF. Complete variable domain (other parts from reference TRBV7-8 and TRBJ1-5): GAGVSQSPRYKVAKRGQDVALRCDPISGHVSLFWYQQALGQGPEFLTYFQNEAQLDKSGLPSDRFFAERPEGSVSTLKIQRTQQEDSAVYLCASSLRGDRGLNQPQHFGDGTRLSIL.

The CDR3 sequence: CASSLDSLTDTQYF. The CDR3 nucleotides read TGCGCCAGCAGCTTGGACTCCCTAACGGATACGCAGTATTTT. V gene TRBV5-1 combines with J gene TRBJ2-3; D remains ambiguous. This CDR3 region has 14 residues. Germline V CDR1 and CDR2: SGHRS, YFSETQ. V was clipped by 0 bases and J by 6 bases, with 11 bases between them.

The chain has TRBV6-1 and TRBJ1-1; TRBD1 agrees at 9 bases. The CDR3 has 13 residues. Germline V gene lookup returns CDR1 MNHNS and CDR2 SASEGT. The J segment lost 5 bases and the V segment lost 6 bases, leaving 4 bases of the junction unmatched. CDR3 protein: CASRRQGETEAFF. The CDR3 region has the DNA TGTGCCAGCAGACGACAGGGGGAGACTGAAGCTTTCTTT.

The CDR3 region has the DNA TGTGCCAGCAGCTTCTCCGGGACACCCAATCAGCCCCAGCATTTT. It codes for CASSFSGTPNQPQHF. The V call is TRBV7-8, the J call TRBJ1-5; D is perhaps TRBD1 (6 bases). The CDR3 loop spans 15 amino acids. Trimming took 3 bases from V and 3 from J, leaving 12 bases between them. The V gene's germline CDR1 is SGHVS and CDR2 FQNEAQ.

The rearrangement joins TRBV5-1 to TRBJ2-7; 9 bases are a match to TRBD1. This CDR3 has 14 amino acids. V was pared by 0 bases and J by 7 bases, with 5 bases of the junction left unmatched. From germline, CDR1 is SGHRS and CDR2 YFSETQ. DNA for the CDR3: TGCGCCAGCAGCTTGGTACAGGGGGCGCAGGAGCAGTACTTC. Translating it yields CASSLVQGAQEQYF.

Only a few counts were recorded for this clone. V is TRBV6-5 and J is TRBJ2-2; 11 bases map to TRBD2. V lost 6 bases, J lost 6 bases, and 3 bases stayed unmatched. Germline CDR1 is MNHEY and CDR2 is SVGAGI. The CDR3 loop spans 14 amino acids. CDR3 sequence reads: CASRQLAGAGELFF. The DNA of the CDR3 is TGTGCCAGCAGACAACTAGCGGGAGCCGGGGAGCTGTTTTTT.

The genes are TRBV4-3 and TRBJ1-1, with D perhaps matching TRBD1 (6 bases). Germline V gives CDR1 LGHNA, CDR2 YSLEER. The CDR3 totals 13 residues. The ends were cut back, 6 bases at V and 3 bases at J, with 11 bases in the middle. The CDR3 loop reads CASSPHRDTEAFF. DNA for the CDR3: TGCGCCAGCAGTCCCCACAGGGACACTGAAGCTTTCTTT.

The chain is built from TRBV5-3 and TRBJ2-7; tentative D call: TRBD2 (6 bases). TRBV5-3 is known as an ORF, though its function is uncertain. The V end was cut by 4 bases, the J end by 2 bases, with 7 bases between. The CDR3 contains 12 residues. The chain's CDR3 is CARSPGAYEQYF. The CDR3 nucleotides are TGTGCCAGAAGCCCGGGGGCCTACGAGCAGTACTTC.

The chain is built from TRBV5-1 and TRBJ2-3; TRBD2 matches 8 bases. This CDR3 region has 16 residues. V gave up 4 bases and J gave up 3 bases; unmatched junction bases: 10. The germline V gene encodes CDR1 SGHRS and CDR2 YFSETQ. The CDR3 region has the DNA TGCGCCAGCAGCCAAGCAGCGGGAGTTGGAACAGATACGCAGTATTTT. This encodes CASSQAAGVGTDTQYF.

This sequence joins TRBV28 and TRBJ1-2; D might be TRBD1 (6 bases). Trimming took 4 bases from V and 5 from J, leaving 11 bases between them. The CDR3 sequence is 13 residues long. Germline V CDR1 and CDR2: MDHEN, SYDVKM. In nucleotides, the CDR3 is TGTGCCAGCAGTTCCACAGGGTCATATGGCTACACCTTC. It translates to CASSSTGSYGYTF.

CDR3 nucleotide sequence: TGTGCCAGCAGAACACCAGCGGGAGGAGCCTACGAGCAGTACTTC. Translation gives CASRTPAGGAYEQYF. V is TRBV28 and J is TRBJ2-7, with 9 bases that match TRBD2. Germline-derived CDR1 and CDR2 are MDHEN and SYDVKM. With V trimmed by 6 bases and J by 2 bases, 8 bases remained unmatched. This CDR3 contains 15 residues.